These 12 T cell receptor beta chains were sequenced from one sample in a study of naive and memory T cell subsets. Points from the study as a whole: Especially in CD8 cells, naive repertoires contained a few larger clonotypes, possibly CD45RA-re-expressing memory cells.

The beta constant-region primer was an equimolar mix of two oligonucleotides covering TRBC1 and TRBC2. The ligated cDNA underwent four PCR rounds using SP2 and nested alpha and beta constant-region primers. Each CDR3 protein is one row after TCRdb ran MiXCR on the UMI-ligation and nested PCR reads. The table lists about 150,000 distinct CDR3 sequences, over 20% of them singletons. Their cognate antigens are unknown. Source material: naive CD4+ T cells from blood. The receptor set was obtained from a human donor in good health.

In this sample, this clonotype turned up many times. The chain links TRBV29-1 to TRBJ2-2; 8 bases are shared with TRBD1. Germline CDR1 reads SQVTM; CDR2 reads ANQGSEA. This CDR3 has 14 residues. Trimming took 7 bases from V and 4 from J; bases not matched to a gene: 8. The CDR3, as DNA: TGCAGCGCAGTCAGGGGGCTGGGCACCGGGGAGCTGTTTTTT. Translated, it gives CSAVRGLGTGELFF.

In its sample, this clonotype was seen a few times. This rearrangement joins TRBV2 to TRBJ2-5, with 8 bases aligning to TRBD2. The germline gives CDR1 SNHLY, CDR2 FYNNEI. The CDR3 loop spans 15 amino acids. After removal of 4 bases from V and 4 bases from J, the junction contained 8 bases not matched to a gene. The CDR3: CASSVGLVSGETQYF. CDR3 sequence (DNA): TGTGCCAGCAGTGTGGGACTAGTTTCGGGAGAGACCCAGTACTTC.

The V gene is TRBV12-3 or TRBV12-4, the J gene TRBJ1-2; D might be TRBD1 (6 bases). CDR3 length: 15 amino acids. Trimming shortened V by 5 bases and J by 4 bases, and 17 bases separated the two germline ends. The DNA of the CDR3 is TGTGCCAGCAGTCTAGAGACCACAGGGATCTATGGCTACACCTTC. This sequence encodes CASSLETTGIYGYTF.

The chain has TRBV18 and TRBJ2-5, with a weak D call TRBD2 (6 bases). Germline-derived CDR1 and CDR2 are KGHSH and LQKENI. There are 15 residues in the CDR3. Trimming removed 6 bases at V and 5 bases at J, with 19 bases between. The CDR3 spells CASSPSAGSAETQYF. CDR3 DNA: TGTGCCAGCTCCCCTTCGGCGGGGTCGGCGGAGACCCAGTACTTC. Using reference TRBV18 and TRBJ2-5 for the parts outside the CDR3, the full variable domain is NAGVMQNPRHLVRRRGQEARLRCSPMKGHSHVYWYRQLPEEGLKFMVYLQKENIIDESGMPKERFSAEFPKEGPSILRIQQVVRGDSAAYFCASSPSAGSAETQYFGPGTRLLVL.

This clonotype was counted only a few times. The chain joins TRBV28 to TRBJ2-2, with 7 bases that match TRBD1. V lost 7 bases, J lost 6 bases, and 11 bases stayed unmatched. CDR1 is MDHEN and CDR2 is SYDVKM in the germline V gene. CDR3 length: 15 residues. The CDR3 DNA reads as TGTGCCAGCACCATGACAGGGACGGTCGCCGGGGAGCTGTTTTTT. Encoded protein: CASTMTGTVAGELFF.

This clonotype was counted a few times. The rearrangement uses TRBV12-3 or TRBV12-4 and TRBJ2-1; D possibly matches TRBD1 or TRBD2 (6 bases each). This CDR3 contains 15 residues. V was shortened by 6 bases and J by 3 bases, with 15 bases between the two germline ends. The CDR3 DNA reads TGTGCCAGCAGGCCACAGGGAGGCTACTACAATGAGCAGTTCTTC. Translation: CASRPQGGYYNEQFF.

This rearrangement joins TRBV11-2 to TRBJ2-1; no reliable D call. The V and J ends lost 0 bases and 0 bases respectively, with 9 bases between them. CDR1 SGHAT and CDR2 FQNNGV come from the germline V gene. The CDR3 is 16 amino acids. This CDR3 reads CASSLEALSSYNEQFF. CDR3 in DNA: TGTGCCAGCAGCTTAGAGGCGCTAAGCTCCTACAATGAGCAGTTCTTC.

This clonotype was counted between two and nine times. The gene calls are TRBV20-1 and TRBJ2-3; 12 bases are a match to TRBD2. The CDR3 has 15 amino acids. Germline trimming cut 6 bases from V and 5 bases from J; bases unmatched to any gene: 9. Looked up from germline, CDR1 is DFQATT and CDR2 is SNEGSKA (reference sequence). The CDR3 spells CSATETSGSGDTQYF. The CDR3 DNA is TGCAGTGCAACCGAGACTAGCGGGAGTGGAGATACGCAGTATTTT.

The chain has TRBV28 and TRBJ2-2, with 10 bases identical to TRBD1. The V and J ends lost 6 bases and 7 bases, in that order; junction bases with no gene match: 8. Germline CDR1 is MDHEN and CDR2 is SYDVKM. This CDR3 has 15 amino acids. The CDR3 nucleotides read TGTGCCAGCAGATACAATAGGGACAGGGGCGGGGAGCTGTTTTTT. Translated: CASRYNRDRGGELFF.

This clonotype appeared a few times. This chain connects TRBV20-1 to TRBJ2-3; 9 bases align to TRBD1. J was trimmed by 4 bases and V by 6 bases; bases with no gene match: 8. The CDR3 sequence is 14 residues long. CDR1 and CDR2 (germline): DFQATT, SNEGSKA (reference sequence). CDR3 bases: TGCAGTGCCTCCGGGACAGGGAGGGCAGATACGCAGTATTTT. Amino acids: CSASGTGRADTQYF.

The chain carries TRBV20-1 and TRBJ1-2, with D perhaps matching TRBD1 (5 bases). The V gene lost 1 base and the J gene lost 0 bases, with 9 bases spanning the gap. CDR3 length: 14 residues. The germline gives CDR1 DFQATT, CDR2 SNEGSKA (reference sequence). CDR3 nucleotide sequence: TGCAGTGCTAGAGGTGACAGCCCTAACTATGGCTACACCTTC. The encoded protein is CSARGDSPNYGYTF.

This clonotype turned up a few times. The CDR3 loop reads CSADHRGHTEAFF. The CDR3, as DNA: TGCAGTGCCGATCACAGGGGGCACACTGAAGCTTTCTTT. This chain joins TRBV20-1 and TRBJ1-1; 9 nucleotides line up with TRBD1. Unmatched junction bases numbered 5, after V lost 6 bases and J lost 3 bases. This CDR3 comprises 13 residues. Germline CDR1 reads DFQATT; CDR2 reads SNEGSKA (reference sequence).